Below, one T cell receptor beta chain is given with its context. The data originate from a study of blood T cell repertoires in COVID-19. The wider study: Samples came from the United States, Italy and Spain, spanning acute and convalescent COVID-19.

TCRdb's table, derived via immunoSEQ multiplex PCR, lists solely in-frame clones and lacks some. This repertoire shows roughly 160,000 clones, 81% found once; its top ten account for around 5.3%. V gave up 4 bases and J gave up 9 bases; unmatched junction bases: 11. This CDR3 region has 16 residues. Germline assignment: CDR1 SGHRS and CDR2 YFSETQ. The gene calls are TRBV5-1 and TRBJ1-6, with 9 bases lining up with TRBD1. The sequencing input was PBMCs or T cells enriched from blood (not recorded which). This TCR was sampled from a middle-aged woman with acute COVID-19. The CDR3 protein is CASSPGTGLVSSPLHF. The CDR3 nucleotides read TGCGCCAGCAGCCCAGGGACAGGGTTGGTCTCTTCACCCCTCCACTTT.